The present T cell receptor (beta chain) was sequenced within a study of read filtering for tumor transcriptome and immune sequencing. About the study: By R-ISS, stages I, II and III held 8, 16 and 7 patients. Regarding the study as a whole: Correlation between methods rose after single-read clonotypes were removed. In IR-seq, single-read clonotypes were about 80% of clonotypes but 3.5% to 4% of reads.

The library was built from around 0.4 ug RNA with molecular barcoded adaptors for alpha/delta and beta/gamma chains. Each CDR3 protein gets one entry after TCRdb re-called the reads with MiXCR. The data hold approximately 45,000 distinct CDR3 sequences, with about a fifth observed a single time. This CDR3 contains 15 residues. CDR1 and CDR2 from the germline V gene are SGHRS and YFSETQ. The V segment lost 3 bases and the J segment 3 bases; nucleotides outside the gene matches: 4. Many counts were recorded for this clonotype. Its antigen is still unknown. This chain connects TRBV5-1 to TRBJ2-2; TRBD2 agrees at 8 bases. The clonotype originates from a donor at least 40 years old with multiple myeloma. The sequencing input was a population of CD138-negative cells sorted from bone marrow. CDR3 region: CASSSTSADTGELFF. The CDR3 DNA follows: TGCGCCAGCAGCTCGACTAGCGCAGACACCGGGGAGCTGTTTTTT.